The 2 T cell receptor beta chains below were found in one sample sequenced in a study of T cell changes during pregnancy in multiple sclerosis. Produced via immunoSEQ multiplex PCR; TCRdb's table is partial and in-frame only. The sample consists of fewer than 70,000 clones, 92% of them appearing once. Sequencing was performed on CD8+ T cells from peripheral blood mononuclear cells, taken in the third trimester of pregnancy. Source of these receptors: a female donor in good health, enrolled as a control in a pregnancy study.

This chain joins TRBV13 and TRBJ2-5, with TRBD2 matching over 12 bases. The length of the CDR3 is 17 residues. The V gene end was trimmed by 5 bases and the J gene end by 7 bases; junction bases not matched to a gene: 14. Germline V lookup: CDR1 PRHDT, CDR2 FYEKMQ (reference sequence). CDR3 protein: CASSTTSGGLLLGTQYF. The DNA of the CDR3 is TGTGCCAGCAGCACGACTAGCGGGGGCCTACTCCTAGGGACCCAGTACTTC.

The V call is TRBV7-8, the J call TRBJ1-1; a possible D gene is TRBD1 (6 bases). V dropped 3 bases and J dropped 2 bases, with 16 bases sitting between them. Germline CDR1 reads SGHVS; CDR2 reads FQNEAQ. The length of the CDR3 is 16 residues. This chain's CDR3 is CASSFLGADTNTEAFF. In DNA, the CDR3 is TGTGCCAGCAGCTTTTTGGGGGCGGATACTAACACTGAAGCTTTCTTT.